This TCR beta chain appears in the sequencing data of a study of CXCR3-negative and CXCR3-positive naive CD8 T cells. Broader study findings: Researchers report that CXCR3-positive naive cells carry more hydrophobic TRB CDR3s than CXCR3-negative naive cells. Similarly elevated diversity marked both naive subsets, with memory CD8+ cells showing far lower diversity.

The length of the CDR3 is 13 residues. Germline-derived CDR1 and CDR2 are LNHDA and SQIVND (reference sequence). For this clonotype: Its antigen is not identified.

Each TRB cDNA library was prepared by 5' RACE (with UMI labels). TCRdb re-called the 5' RACE reads; one entry per CDR3 protein, DNA not given. This sample's clone table lists about 150,000 distinct CDR3 sequences. The receptor comes from a human donor in good health. Some clones in this sample may be carry-over from other donors' samples. Source material: naive CXCR3+ CD8+ T cells from blood. The subset: CD45RO-CCR7+CD27+CD95- naive CD8+ T cells expressing CXCR3 (TNR3+). The chain uses TRBV19 and TRBJ1-2. The chain's CDR3 is CASSIDALGGYTF.